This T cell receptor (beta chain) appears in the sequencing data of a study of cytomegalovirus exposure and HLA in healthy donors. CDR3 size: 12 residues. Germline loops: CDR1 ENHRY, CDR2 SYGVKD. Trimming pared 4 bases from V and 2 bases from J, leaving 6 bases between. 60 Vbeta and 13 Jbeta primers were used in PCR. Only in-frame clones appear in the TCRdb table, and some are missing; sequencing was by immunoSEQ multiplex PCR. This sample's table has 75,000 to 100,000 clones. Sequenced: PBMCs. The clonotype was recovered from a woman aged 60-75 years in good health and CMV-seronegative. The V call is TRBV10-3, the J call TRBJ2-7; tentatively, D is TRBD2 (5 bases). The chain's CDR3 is CAISGGPYEQYF. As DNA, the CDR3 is TGTGCCATCAGTGGCGGGCCCTACGAGCAGTACTTC.